This T cell receptor (beta chain) was recovered during a study of T cells in Graves' hyperthyroidism and ophthalmopathy. Patients were excluded for uncontrolled infection, other autoimmune disease, pregnancy or lactation. Study-wide results and caveats: Appearing also in blood were most of the thyroid clonotypes expanded above 0.001.

Amplified regions were TCR beta CDR3 sequences from RNA transcripts. First-round RT-PCR with HTBI primers amplified the TCR CDR3 region. TCRdb processed the multiplex PCR reads anew with MiXCR; each CDR3 protein has one entry. The sample contains 300,000 to 450,000 distinct CDR3 sequences, about 12% of which appear only once. CDR3 size: 15 residues. Trimming removed 8 bases from V and 5 bases from J, with 21 bases in between. Germline CDR1 reads MDHEN; CDR2 reads SYDVKM. This clonotype came up many times. Its specificity is unknown. Sequenced input: blood. The chain combines TRBV28 with TRBJ1-2, with D possibly matching TRBD1 (6 bases). The TCR sequence derives from a woman aged 18-30 years with Graves' hyperthyroidism. CDR3 nucleotide sequence: TGTGCCAGCGCTTGGGGCAGGGGAAGTGAGTATGGCTACACCTTC. Its translation is CASAWGRGSEYGYTF.